This TCR beta chain was sequenced during a study of T cell responses to AZD1222 COVID-19 vaccine (dated by TCRdb to the early 2020s). With respect to the entire study: AZD1222 recipients with second doses at about 4 weeks or about 12 weeks were pooled, because spike-specific TCR depth and breadth did not differ between schedules. Trial participants were enrolled by age into 18-55, 56-69 and 70-plus year subgroups, with roughly 160, 29 and 62 TCR-sequenced participants respectively. TCR sequencing covered over 230 trial participants: about 210 given two doses of AZD1222 and about 26 given two doses of MenACWY control vaccine. Points the paper makes about the study in general: The vaccine-associated CD4 TCRs covered the entire spike protein, and the dominant responses fell in regions 160-218 and 743-854. After two AZD1222 doses, spike-specific TCR breadth and depth were significantly higher than at day 0 and than in MenACWY recipients. Participants were mostly white British, with more females than males. The authors suggested clonal diversity may have been underestimated. Epitopes outside the regions mutated in the B.1.351 and B.1.1.7 variants were reportedly recognized by nearly half of the unique spike-specific TCRs. Conclusions about previously exposed vaccinees were limited because only a handful of AZD1222 recipients were SARS-CoV-2 seropositive at baseline. The 56-69-year group was small, and its depth increase did not reach significance, likely because of low power. Because no samples from the day 14 peak response were available, repertoires could be characterized only after the peak T cell response.

The time point tag for this specimen amounts to: baseline before first vaccination. The vaccinee samples were drawn from two UK trials, COV001 and COV002, one of which was a single-blind randomized controlled phase 2/3 trial testing AZD1222 (ChAdOx1 nCoV-19) in healthy adults. For TCRbeta chain sequencing, PBMC samples from trial participants were taken at day 0 and at day 28 after the second dose. The CDR3 regions of human TCRbeta chains were analyzed by immunosequencing. Under the source paper's analysis protocol: Repertoire TCRs were matched against a reference library of SARS-CoV-2-specific TCRs generated with the MIRA antigen-specificity platform. Breadth was defined as the fraction of unique TCRs that were SARS-CoV-2-associated. Depth was defined as the fraction of total T cells that were SARS-CoV-2-associated. Each spike-specific TCR was assigned to its reactive spike region and to a CD4 or CD8 class using the MIRA data. Log10-transformed breadth and depth values were compared by one-way ANOVA with Sidak's multiple comparisons tests. As stored in TCRdb, this immuneACCESS dataset retains in-frame rearrangements with V and J assigned. A fraction of the clones does not appear; measured against another copy, unresolved V genes explain less than half of the discrepancy, and the remainder lacks a known reason. That table gives V, J and clone size, and the DNA gave D and trimming. For this sample the table gives 130,000 to 150,000 clones, of which 80% to 90% were detected only once. More than 1.5% of the sample is held by the ten biggest clonotypes.

Turning to this clone: Its antigen has not been determined. Within one base of it there is no much larger clone, and no base qualities were kept.

The germline V gene yields SGHAT for CDR1 and FQNNGV for CDR2. Here V drops 5 bases and J drops 8 bases, and the junction holds 5 bases not matched to any gene. The CDR3 starts with the cysteine, ends with the phenylalanine, and has 14 residues. This entry keeps only the CDR3 DNA: 42 bases, framed from base 1. The chain is assembled from TRBV11-2 and TRBJ1-4, and TRBD1 matches 10 of the central bases. The clonotype originates from an adult in good health. Material: peripheral blood, obtained on day 0 of AZD1222 vaccination. The CDR3 has the sequence CASSQGTGAEKLFF. The DNA sequence reads TGTGCCAGCAGCCAAGGGACAGGGGCGGAAAAACTGTTTTTT. Outside the CDR3, residues come from the reference TRBV11-2 and TRBJ1-4 proteins, so the full variable domain is: EAGVAQSPRYKIIEKRQSVAFWCNPISGHATLYWYQQILGQGPKLLIQFQNNGVVDDSQLPKDRFSAERLKGVDSTLKIQPAKLEDSAVYLCASSQGTGAEKLFFGSGTQLSVL.